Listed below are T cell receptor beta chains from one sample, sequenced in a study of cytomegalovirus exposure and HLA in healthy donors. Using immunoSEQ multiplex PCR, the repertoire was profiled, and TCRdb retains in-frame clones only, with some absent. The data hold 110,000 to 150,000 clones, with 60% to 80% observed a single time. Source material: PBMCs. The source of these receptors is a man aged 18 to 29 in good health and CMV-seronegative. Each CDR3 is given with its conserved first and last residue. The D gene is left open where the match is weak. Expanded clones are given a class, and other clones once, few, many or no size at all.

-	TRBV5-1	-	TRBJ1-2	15	CASSLNRMMREGYTF	TGCGCCAGCAGCTTGAACAGGATGATGAGAGAAGGCTACACCTTC
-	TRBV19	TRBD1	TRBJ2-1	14	CASSSRGLGNEQFF	TGTGCCAGTAGTTCCAGGGGGCTGGGGAATGAGCAGTTCTTC
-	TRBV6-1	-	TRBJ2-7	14	CASSDIPAIYEQYF	TGTGCCAGCAGTGATATCCCTGCGATTTACGAGCAGTACTTC
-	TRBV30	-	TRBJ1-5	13	CACWWGGNQPQHF	TGTGCCTGTTGGTGGGGGGGCAATCAGCCCCAGCATTTT
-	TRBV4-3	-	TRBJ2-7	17	CASSQVAGPFLPYEQYF	TGCGCCAGCAGCCAAGTTGCAGGGCCCTTTTTGCCCTACGAGCAGTACTTC
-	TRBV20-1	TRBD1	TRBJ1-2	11	CKGQGLRGYTF	TGCAAAGGACAGGGATTACGTGGCTACACCTTC
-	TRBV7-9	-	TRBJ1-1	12	CASSSGTTEAFF	TGTGCCAGCAGCTCAGGTACCACTGAAGCTTTCTTT
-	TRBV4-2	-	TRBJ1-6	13	CASKAKAHSPLHF	TGTGCCAGCAAAGCGAAGGCCCATTCACCCCTCCACTTT
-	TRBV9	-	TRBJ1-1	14	CASSVSGMDTEAFF	TGTGCCAGCAGCGTATCGGGTATGGACACTGAAGCTTTCTTT
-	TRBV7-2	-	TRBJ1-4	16	CASSESWGTANQKLFF	TGTGCCAGCAGCGAGAGTTGGGGGACTGCTAATCAAAAACTGTTTTTT
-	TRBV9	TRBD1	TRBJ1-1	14	CASSPGTGATEAFF	TGTGCCAGCAGCCCAGGGACAGGGGCTACTGAAGCTTTCTTT
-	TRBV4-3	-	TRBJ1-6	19	CASSQAWGRSSSYNSPLHF	TGCGCCAGCAGCCAAGCCTGGGGCAGGTCAAGCTCCTATAATTCACCCCTCCACTTT
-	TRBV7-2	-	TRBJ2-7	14	CASSTPGTAGEQYF	TGTGCCAGCAGCACCCCGGGGACAGCGGGCGAGCAGTACTTC
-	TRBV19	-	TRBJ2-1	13	CASSIGGNNEQFF	TGTGCCAGTAGTATCGGAGGTAACAATGAGCAGTTCTTC
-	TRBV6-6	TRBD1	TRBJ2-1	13	CASQGQGATEQFF	TGTGCCAGCCAGGGGCAGGGGGCCACTGAGCAGTTCTTC
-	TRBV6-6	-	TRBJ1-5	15	CASRTPGNSNQPQHF	TGTGCCAGCAGAACCCCCGGGAATAGCAATCAGCCCCAGCATTTT
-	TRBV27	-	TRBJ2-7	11	CASSFGLVEYF	TGTGCCAGCAGTTTTGGGCTCGTGGAGTACTTC
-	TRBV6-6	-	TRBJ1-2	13	CASSPDTNYGYTF	TGTGCCAGCAGTCCTGACACTAACTATGGCTACACCTTC
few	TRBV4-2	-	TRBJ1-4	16	CASSQDPGAGNEKLFF	TGTGCCAGCAGCCAAGATCCTGGGGCAGGCAATGAAAAACTGTTTTTT
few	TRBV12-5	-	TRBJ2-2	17	CASGLVPLQMNTGELFF	TGTGCTAGTGGTTTGGTACCCTTACAGATGAACACCGGGGAGCTGTTTTTT
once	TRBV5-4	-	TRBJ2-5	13	CASGQENTETQYF	TGTGCCAGCGGGCAAGAGAATACGGAGACCCAGTACTTC
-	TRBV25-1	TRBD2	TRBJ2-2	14	CASRRGGNTGELFF	TGTGCCAGCCGGCGGGGGGGGAACACCGGGGAGCTGTTTTTT
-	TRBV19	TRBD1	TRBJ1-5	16	CASSLRTGNSNQPQHF	TGTGCCAGTAGTCTCCGGACAGGGAACAGCAATCAGCCCCAGCATTTT
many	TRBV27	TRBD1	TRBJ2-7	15	CASSTDRDRGYEQYF	TGTGCCAGCAGTACCGACCGGGACAGGGGCTACGAGCAGTACTTC
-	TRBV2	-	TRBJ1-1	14	CASTQGIIVTEAFF	TGTGCCAGCACACAGGGTATCATCGTCACTGAAGCTTTCTTT
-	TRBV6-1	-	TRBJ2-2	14	CASSGDRGGGELLF	TGTGCCAGCAGTGGTGACCGAGGGGGCGGGGAGCTGCTTTTT
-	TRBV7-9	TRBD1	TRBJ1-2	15	CASSSFRGENYGYTF	TGTGCCAGCAGCTCCTTCAGGGGGGAGAACTATGGCTACACCTTC
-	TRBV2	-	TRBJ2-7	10	CASRGLEQYF	TGTGCCAGCAGGGGGCTCGAGCAGTACTTC
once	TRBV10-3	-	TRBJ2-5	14	CATYAGTSQETQYF	TGTGCCACTTACGCCGGGACAAGCCAAGAGACCCAGTACTTC
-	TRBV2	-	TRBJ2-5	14	CASSGAGIQETQYF	TGTGCCAGCAGTGGCGCGGGAATCCAAGAGACCCAGTACTTC
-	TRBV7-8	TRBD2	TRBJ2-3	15	CASSPERGALNTQYF	TGTGCCAGCAGCCCGGAGCGGGGGGCGTTGAATACGCAGTATTTT
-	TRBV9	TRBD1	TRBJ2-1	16	CASSAPDRDSSNEQFF	TGTGCCAGCAGCGCTCCGGACAGGGACTCCTCCAATGAGCAGTTCTTC
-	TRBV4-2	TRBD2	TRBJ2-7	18	CASSPTSLAGGKTYEQYF	TGTGCCAGCAGCCCGACATCTCTAGCGGGGGGGAAAACTTACGAGCAGTACTTC
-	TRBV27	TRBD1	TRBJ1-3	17	CASSPDRGLVSGNTIYF	TGTGCCAGCAGCCCGGACAGGGGGCTGGTTTCGGGAAACACCATATATTTT
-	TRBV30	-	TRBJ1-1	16	CAWSVLRPGWMTEAFF	TGTGCCTGGAGTGTACTCAGGCCAGGGTGGATGACTGAAGCTTTCTTT
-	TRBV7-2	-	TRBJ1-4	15	CASSLDGRTNEKLFF	TGTGCCAGCAGCTTAGATGGGAGGACTAATGAAAAACTGTTTTTT
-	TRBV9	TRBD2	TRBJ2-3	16	CASSIRAGGPTDTQYF	TGTGCCAGCAGCATACGTGCGGGGGGGCCCACAGATACGCAGTATTTT
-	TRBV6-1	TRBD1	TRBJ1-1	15	CASSVGDRGRTEAFF	TGTGCCAGCAGCGTTGGGGACAGGGGGCGGACTGAAGCTTTCTTT
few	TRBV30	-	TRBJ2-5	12	CAWAQGFETQYF	TGTGCCTGGGCACAGGGTTTTGAGACCCAGTACTTC